The rows below give T cell receptor beta chains drawn from one sample of a study of shared clonotypes between healthy human individuals. Sequencing used immunoSEQ multiplex PCR; TCRdb keeps in-frame clones, though not all of them. The top ten clones hold approximately 0.11% of a sample with around 560,000 clones, 95% of them seen once. The material sequenced was naive CD8+ T cells sorted from blood. These receptors came from a woman aged 30 to 39 in good health. Both conserved end residues are part of each CDR3. The order of the fields is V gene, D gene, J gene, CDR3 DNA, CDR3 protein. A D gene is named only where the DNA matches it firmly.

TRBV23-1	-	TRBJ1-2	TGCGCCAGCCTCTATGGCTACACCTTC	CASLYGYTF
TRBV5-8	-	TRBJ1-5	TGTGCCAGCAGCTTGGAGGGTTGGAATCAGCCCCAGCATTTT	CASSLEGWNQPQHF
TRBV19	TRBD1	TRBJ2-3	TGTGCCAGTACCTCCCGGGACAGGGAATTTGCAGATACGCAGTATTTT	CASTSRDREFADTQYF
TRBV28	-	TRBJ1-1	TGTGCCAGCAGTTTAGCATCCACCCGCCCCACCGACACCGGGAGGATCGCTGAAGCTTTCTTT	CASSLASTRPTDTGRIAEAFF
TRBV30	TRBD2	TRBJ2-2	TGTGCCTGGAACCCCGAGGGGAGGACTAGCGGGACCGGGGAGCTGTTTTTT	CAWNPEGRTSGTGELFF
TRBV2	-	TRBJ1-3	TGTGCCAGCAGTGATTACGGCTCTGGAAACACCATATATTTT	CASSDYGSGNTIYF
TRBV5-6	-	TRBJ2-7	TGTGCCAGCAGCTTGGGACACCTGGAGGAGCAGTACTTC	CASSLGHLEEQYF
TRBV5-8	-	TRBJ2-7	TGTGCCCCTCTCGAGGCGCGGTCCTACGAGCAGTACTTC	CAPLEARSYEQYF
TRBV27	-	TRBJ1-1	TGTGCCAGCAGTTTAGGTCCAGGACAGATGAACACTGAAGCTTTCTTT	CASSLGPGQMNTEAFF
TRBV5-1	TRBD2	TRBJ2-7	TGCGCCAGTACTAGCGGTACCTACGAGCAGTACTTC	CASTSGTYEQYF
TRBV6-5	-	TRBJ2-7	TGTGCCAGCAGTTACAAGGGGTTCAGCTCCTACGAGCAGTACTTC	CASSYKGFSSYEQYF
TRBV9	-	TRBJ2-7	TGTGCCAGCAGCGAGGGACCAGAGGCCTACGAGCAGTACTTC	CASSEGPEAYEQYF
TRBV9	TRBD1	TRBJ1-2	TGTGCCAGCAGCGGGCGACAGGGGAGGAATGGCTATGGCTACACCTTC	CASSGRQGRNGYGYTF
TRBV10-2	-	TRBJ1-5	TGCGCCAGCAGCGACCAGACAGGAGGCAATCAGCCCCAGCATTTT	CASSDQTGGNQPQHF